These T cell receptor beta chains were read from a single sample in a study of T-cell reconstitution after alpha-beta-depleted transplantation in children. TCRdb used MiXCR to reprocess the PCR reads, holding one entry per CDR3 protein. The table shows hundreds of thousands of distinct CDR3 sequences, with around 12% occurring only once. This specimen consisted of PBMCs, obtained before TCRalphabeta/CD19-depleted stem cell transplant. The receptors were sampled from a girl aged 2-9 years with congenital amegakaryocytic thrombocytopenia, due to receive a stem cell transplant. The CDR3 runs from the conserved cysteine through the conserved F or W. Each record gives: J gene, clone size, V gene, D gene, CDR3 DNA, CDR3 protein. D genes are given only for firm matches. Clone size appears in some rows only: once, few, many, or a class for an expanded clone.

TRBJ1-6	few	TRBV7-2	NA	TGTGCCAGCAGCTTAGCACAGGGCCTGAATTCACCCCTCCACTTT	CASSLAQGLNSPLHF
TRBJ1-1	few	TRBV18	TRBD1	TGTGCCAGCTCACCAAGGGACAGGGCGACAATGAACACTGAAGCTTTCTTT	CASSPRDRATMNTEAFF
TRBJ2-5	many	TRBV27	NA	TGTGCCAGCAGTTTAATAAGCGGAAAAGAGACCCAGTACTTC	CASSLISGKETQYF
TRBJ2-1	many	TRBV10-3	TRBD2	TGTGCCATCAGCTCGGGACTATACAACCCCTCTGGGCAGTTCTTC	CAISSGLYNPSGQFF
TRBJ2-7	many	TRBV19	NA	TGTGCCAGCCAGGGGATTTCCTACGAGCAGTACTTC	CASQGISYEQYF
TRBJ2-3	many	TRBV20-1	NA	TGCAGTGCTAGGTATCAAAGCACAGATACGCAGTATTTT	CSARYQSTDTQYF
TRBJ2-7	few	TRBV14	NA	TGTGCCAGCAGCCGCCCCGGGGAAGCCGAGCAGTACTTC	CASSRPGEAEQYF
TRBJ2-1	many	TRBV5-1	NA	TGCGCCAGCAGCTTGCTAATTGACAACAATGAGCAGTTCTTC	CASSLLIDNNEQFF
TRBJ1-3	many	TRBV20-1	NA	TGCAGTGCTAGTTACAACTCTGGAAACACCATATATTTT	CSASYNSGNTIYF
TRBJ2-5	NA	TRBV5-1	NA	TGCGCCAGCAGCTTACAGGGCGCAGGGGGGGAGACCCAGTACTTC	CASSLQGAGGETQYF
TRBJ1-5	many	TRBV5-5	TRBD1	TGTGCCAGCAGCCAAAGAGACAGGGTTGGCAATCAGCCCCAGCATTTT	CASSQRDRVGNQPQHF
TRBJ2-7	few	TRBV5-1	NA	TGCGCCAGCAGCTTTTTAGAACGGGCCTACGAGCAGTACTTC	CASSFLERAYEQYF
TRBJ2-5	NA	TRBV12-3/TRBV12-4	NA	TGTGCCAGCAGTTGGTCCCACCAAGAGACCCAGTACTTC	CASSWSHQETQYF
TRBJ1-6	many	TRBV25-1	NA	TGTGCCAGCAGGGGGAAGGGGACACAATCCAATTCACCCCTCCACTTT	CASRGKGTQSNSPLHF
TRBJ2-1	NA	TRBV7-9	NA	TGTGCCAGCAGCTTAGACGGGAAGATCAATGAGCAGTTCTTC	CASSLDGKINEQFF
TRBJ1-5	many	TRBV20-1	NA	TGCAGTGCTAGTAGGGGGGCACTTCAGCCCCAGCATTTT	CSASRGALQPQHF
TRBJ2-5	NA	TRBV7-6	NA	TGTGCCAGCAGCCCCTGGACGGCCCCGCAAGAGACCCAGTACTTC	CASSPWTAPQETQYF
TRBJ2-5	few	TRBV15	NA	TGTGCCACCAGCAGAGATAACGCCGCAGAGACCCAGTACTTC	CATSRDNAAETQYF
TRBJ2-7	NA	TRBV18	NA	TGTGCCAGCTCACCCAGCGGTAACTACGAGCAGTACTTC	CASSPSGNYEQYF
TRBJ2-1	NA	TRBV15	TRBD2	TGTGCCACCAGCCGACGGACTAGCGGGGCCAATGAGCAGTTCTTC	CATSRRTSGANEQFF
TRBJ2-5	NA	TRBV28	NA	TGTGCCAGCAGTTTCGGGCAGGGACCGTACCAAGAGACCCAGTACTTC	CASSFGQGPYQETQYF
TRBJ1-1	many	TRBV11-2	NA	TGTGCCAGCAGCTTGTACAGTGATGGGGACACTGAAGCTTTCTTT	CASSLYSDGDTEAFF
TRBJ2-6	many	TRBV6-1	NA	TGTGCCAGCAGTCCCGTAGGGCAGGTGTTCTCTGGGGCCAACGTCCTGACTTTC	CASSPVGQVFSGANVLTF
TRBJ1-2	many	TRBV29-1	TRBD1	TGCAGCGCCAGCCCGGGACAGGGGCATGACTATGGCTACACCTTC	CSASPGQGHDYGYTF
TRBJ2-5	NA	TRBV29-1	TRBD1	TGCAGCGTTGAAGACCCCGGGACAGGGGGGGAGACCCAGTACTTC	CSVEDPGTGGETQYF
TRBJ2-7	many	TRBV20-1	NA	TGCAGTGCTAGTCATCTAGCCCCCTACGAGCAGTACTTC	CSASHLAPYEQYF
TRBJ2-1	many	TRBV12-3/TRBV12-4	NA	TGTGCCACACAGGACCTATCAAAAGAAGCCTACAATGAGCAGTTCTTC	CATQDLSKEAYNEQFF
TRBJ2-1	many	TRBV29-1	TRBD2	TGCATCGGGAAGACTAGCCGCTATGAGCAGTTCTTC	CIGKTSRYEQFF
TRBJ1-1	NA	TRBV15	NA	TGTGCCACCAGCAGATCAGGACGTTTGAACACTGAAGCTTTCTTT	CATSRSGRLNTEAFF
TRBJ2-1	NA	TRBV7-9	NA	TGTGCCAGCAGCTTAGCGCTAGAACTAGCTAAAATTCCCCCTCAGTTCTTC	CASSLALELAKIPPQFF
TRBJ2-2	NA	TRBV4-2	NA	TGTGCCAGCGGCCACGGGCGAACCGGGGAGCTGTTTTTT	CASGHGRTGELFF
TRBJ2-1	many	TRBV20-1	NA	TGCAGTGCTAGAAAGGCGACAACATACAATGAGCAGTTCTTC	CSARKATTYNEQFF
TRBJ2-3	NA	TRBV5-1	TRBD2	TGCGCCAGCAGCTCAGGACTAGCGGGAGGTCCGGGAGATACGCAGTATTTT	CASSSGLAGGPGDTQYF
TRBJ2-7	few	TRBV27	NA	TGTGCCAGCAGCGTTTCTTGGACGGCCTCCTACGAGCAGTACTTC	CASSVSWTASYEQYF
TRBJ1-5	few	TRBV28	NA	TGTGCCAGCAGTTTGGGAGGGGGGTTCGTCTATAGCAATCAGCCCCAGCATTTT	CASSLGGGFVYSNQPQHF
TRBJ1-1	many	TRBV20-1	NA	TGCAGTGCTAGAGATCCGGGACGACCTAACACTGAAGCTTTCTTT	CSARDPGRPNTEAFF
TRBJ2-7	NA	TRBV14	TRBD2	TGTGCCAGCAGCCACTTATCGGGAGGAAAATTCGAGCAGTACTTC	CASSHLSGGKFEQYF
TRBJ1-4	NA	TRBV10-2	NA	TGCGCCAGCAGTGGCGGCGATGCAACTAATGAAAAACTGTTTTTT	CASSGGDATNEKLFF
TRBJ2-3	NA	TRBV10-2	TRBD2	TGCGCCAGCAGCCCCGGACTAGCGGGAGGGGAGGATACGCAGTATTTT	CASSPGLAGGEDTQYF
TRBJ2-1	few	TRBV4-2	NA	TGTGCCAGCAGCCAAGGTTTTCGGACAAACAATGAGCAGTTCTTC	CASSQGFRTNNEQFF
TRBJ2-7	many	TRBV7-2	NA	TGTGCCAGCAGCTTGATTAGTTACGACGAGCAGTACTTC	CASSLISYDEQYF